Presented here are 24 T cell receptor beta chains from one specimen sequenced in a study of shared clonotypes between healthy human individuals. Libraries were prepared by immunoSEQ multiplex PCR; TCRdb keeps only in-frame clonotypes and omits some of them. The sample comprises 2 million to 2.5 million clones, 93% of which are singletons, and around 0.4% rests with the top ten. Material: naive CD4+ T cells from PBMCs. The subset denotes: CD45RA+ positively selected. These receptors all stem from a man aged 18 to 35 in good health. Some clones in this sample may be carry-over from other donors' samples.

CDR3 in DNA: TGTGCCAGCAGCGCGGGGGACAGTGGGGACATTCAGTACTTC. Protein product: CASSAGDSGDIQYF. The J gene is TRBJ2-4, the V gene TRBV9; weak D call: TRBD1 (7 bases). Germline values: CDR1 SGDLS, CDR2 YYNGEE. The CDR3 is 14 residues long. The V end was cut by 3 bases, the J end by 8 bases, with 15 bases between. Complete variable domain (other parts from reference TRBV9 and TRBJ2-4): DSGVTQTPKHLITATGQRVTLRCSPRSGDLSVYWYQQSLDQGLQFLIQYYNGEERAKGNILERFSAQQFPDLHSELNLSSLELGDSALYFCASSAGDSGDIQYFGAGTRLSVL.

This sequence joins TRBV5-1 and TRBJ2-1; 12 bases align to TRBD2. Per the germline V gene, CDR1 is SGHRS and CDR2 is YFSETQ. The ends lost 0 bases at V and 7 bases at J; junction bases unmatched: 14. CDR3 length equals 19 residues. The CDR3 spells CASSLATPRLAGARNEQFF. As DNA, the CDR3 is TGCGCCAGCAGCTTGGCGACGCCCAGACTAGCGGGAGCACGTAATGAGCAGTTCTTC. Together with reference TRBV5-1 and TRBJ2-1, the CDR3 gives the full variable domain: KAGVTQTPRYLIKTRGQQVTLSCSPISGHRSVSWYQQTPGQGLQFLFEYFSETQRNKGNFPGRFSGRQFSNSRSEMNVSTLELGDSALYLCASSLATPRLAGARNEQFFGPGTRLTVL.

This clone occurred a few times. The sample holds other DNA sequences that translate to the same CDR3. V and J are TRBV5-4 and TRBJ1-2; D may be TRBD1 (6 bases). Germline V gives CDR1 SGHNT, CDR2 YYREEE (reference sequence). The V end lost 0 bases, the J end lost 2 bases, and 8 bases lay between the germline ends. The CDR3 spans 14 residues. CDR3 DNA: TGTGCCAGCAGCTTGGCCGGGGGCAACTATGGCTACACCTTC. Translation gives CASSLAGGNYGYTF.

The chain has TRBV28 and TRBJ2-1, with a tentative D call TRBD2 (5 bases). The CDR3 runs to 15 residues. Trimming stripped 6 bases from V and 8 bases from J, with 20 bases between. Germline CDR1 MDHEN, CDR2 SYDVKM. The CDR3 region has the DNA TGTGCCAGCAGCCCACTCCCCCTTGGGCGGGATGAGCAGTTCTTC. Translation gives CASSPLPLGRDEQFF. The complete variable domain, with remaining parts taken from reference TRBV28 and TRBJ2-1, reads DVKVTQSSRYLVKRTGEKVFLECVQDMDHENMFWYRQDPGLGLRLIYFSYDVKMKEKGDIPEGYSVSREKKERFSLILESASTNQTSMYLCASSPLPLGRDEQFFGPGTRLTVL.

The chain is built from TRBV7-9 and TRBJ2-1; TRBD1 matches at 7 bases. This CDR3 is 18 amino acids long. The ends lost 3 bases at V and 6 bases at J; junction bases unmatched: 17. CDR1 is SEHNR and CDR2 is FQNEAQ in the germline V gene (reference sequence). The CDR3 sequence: CASSFTTGLRTIGNEQFF. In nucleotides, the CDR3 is TGTGCCAGCAGCTTCACGACAGGGCTCCGGACAATTGGCAATGAGCAGTTCTTC.

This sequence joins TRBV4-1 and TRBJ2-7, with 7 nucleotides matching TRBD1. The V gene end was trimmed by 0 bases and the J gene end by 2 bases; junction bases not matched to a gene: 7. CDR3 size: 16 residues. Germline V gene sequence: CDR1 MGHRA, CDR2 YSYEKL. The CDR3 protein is CASSQDRQGRPYEQYF. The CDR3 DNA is TGCGCCAGCAGCCAAGACCGACAGGGACGTCCCTACGAGCAGTACTTC.

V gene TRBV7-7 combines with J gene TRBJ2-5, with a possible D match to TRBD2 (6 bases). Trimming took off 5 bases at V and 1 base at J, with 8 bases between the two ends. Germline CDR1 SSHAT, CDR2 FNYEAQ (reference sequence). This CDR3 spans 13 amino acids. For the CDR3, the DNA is TGTGCCAGCAGCGTGGGACTCCAAGAGACCCAGTACTTC. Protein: CASSVGLQETQYF.

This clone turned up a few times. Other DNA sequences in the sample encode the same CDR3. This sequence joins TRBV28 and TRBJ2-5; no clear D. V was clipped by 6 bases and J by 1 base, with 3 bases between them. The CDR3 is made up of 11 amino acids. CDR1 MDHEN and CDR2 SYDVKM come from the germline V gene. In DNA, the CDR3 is TGTGCCAGCAGAACCCAAGAGACCCAGTACTTC. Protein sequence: CASRTQETQYF.

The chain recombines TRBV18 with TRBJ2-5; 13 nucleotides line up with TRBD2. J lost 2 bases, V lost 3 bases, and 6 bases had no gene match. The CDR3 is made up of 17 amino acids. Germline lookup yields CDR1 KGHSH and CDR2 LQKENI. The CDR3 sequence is CASSPPSLAGGQETQYF. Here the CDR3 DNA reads TGTGCCAGCTCACCGCCCTCACTAGCGGGAGGGCAAGAGACCCAGTACTTC.

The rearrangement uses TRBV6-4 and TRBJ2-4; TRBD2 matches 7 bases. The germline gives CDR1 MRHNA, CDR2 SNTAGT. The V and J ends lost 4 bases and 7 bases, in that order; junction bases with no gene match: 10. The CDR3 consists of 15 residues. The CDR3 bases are TGTGCCAGCAGTGGGAGTGGGCAGGGAGGGAACATTCAGTACTTC. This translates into CASSGSGQGGNIQYF.

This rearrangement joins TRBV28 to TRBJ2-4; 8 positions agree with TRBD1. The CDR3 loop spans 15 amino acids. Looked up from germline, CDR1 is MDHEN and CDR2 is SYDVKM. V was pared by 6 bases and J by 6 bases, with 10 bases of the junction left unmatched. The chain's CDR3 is CASREWTGRLNIQYF. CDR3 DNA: TGTGCCAGCAGGGAGTGGACAGGGCGGCTAAACATTCAGTACTTC.

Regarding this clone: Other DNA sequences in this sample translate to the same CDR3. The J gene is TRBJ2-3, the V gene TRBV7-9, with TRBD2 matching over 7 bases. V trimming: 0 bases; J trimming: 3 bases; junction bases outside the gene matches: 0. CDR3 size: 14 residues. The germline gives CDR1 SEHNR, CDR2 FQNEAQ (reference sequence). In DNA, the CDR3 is TGTGCCAGCAGCTTAGCGGGGGGGACAGATACGCAGTATTTT. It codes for CASSLAGGTDTQYF.

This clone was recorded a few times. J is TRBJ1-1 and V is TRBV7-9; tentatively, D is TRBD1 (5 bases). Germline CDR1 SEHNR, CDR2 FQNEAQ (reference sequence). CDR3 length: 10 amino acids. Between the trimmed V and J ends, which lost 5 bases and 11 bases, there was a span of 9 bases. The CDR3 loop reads CASSQGRAFF. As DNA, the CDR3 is TGTGCCAGCAGCCAGGGCCGCGCTTTCTTT. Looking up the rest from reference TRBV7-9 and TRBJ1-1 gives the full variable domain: DTGVSQNPRHKITKRGQNVTFRCDPISEHNRLYWYRQTLGQGPEFLTYFQNEAQLEKSRLLSDRFSAERPKGSFSTLEIQRTEQGDSAMYLCASSQGRAFFGQGTRLTVV.

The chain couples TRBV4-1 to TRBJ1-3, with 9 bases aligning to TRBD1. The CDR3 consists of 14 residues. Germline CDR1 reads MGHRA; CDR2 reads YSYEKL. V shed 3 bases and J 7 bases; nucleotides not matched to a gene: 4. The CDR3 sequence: CASSQPGTGNTIYF. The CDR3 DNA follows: TGCGCCAGCAGCCAGCCAGGGACAGGGAACACCATATATTTT.

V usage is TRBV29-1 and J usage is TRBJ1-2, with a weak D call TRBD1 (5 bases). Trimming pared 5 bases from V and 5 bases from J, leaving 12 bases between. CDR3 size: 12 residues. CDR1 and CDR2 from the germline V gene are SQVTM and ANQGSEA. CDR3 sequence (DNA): TGCAGCGTTCGTATTGGGGCTTATGGCTACACCTTC. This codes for CSVRIGAYGYTF.

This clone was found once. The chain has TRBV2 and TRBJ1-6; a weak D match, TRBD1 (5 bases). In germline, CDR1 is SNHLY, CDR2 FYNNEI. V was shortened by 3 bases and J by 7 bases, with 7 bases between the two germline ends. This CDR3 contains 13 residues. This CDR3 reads CASSDRENSPLHF. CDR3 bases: TGTGCCAGCAGTGACAGGGAGAATTCACCCCTCCACTTT.

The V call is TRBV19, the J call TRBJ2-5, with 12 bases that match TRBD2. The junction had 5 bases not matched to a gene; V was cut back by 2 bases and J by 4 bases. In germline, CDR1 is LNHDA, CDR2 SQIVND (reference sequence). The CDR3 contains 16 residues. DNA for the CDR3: TGTGCCAGTAGTATATGGCTAGCGGGAGGGCTAGAGACCCAGTACTTC. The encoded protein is CASSIWLAGGLETQYF.

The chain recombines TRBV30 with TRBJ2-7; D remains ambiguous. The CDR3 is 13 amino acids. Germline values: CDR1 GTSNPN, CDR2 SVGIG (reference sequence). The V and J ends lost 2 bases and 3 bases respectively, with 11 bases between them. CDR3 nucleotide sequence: TGTGCCTGGAGTTGGTTTGGTGGCTACGAGCAGTACTTC. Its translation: CAWSWFGGYEQYF.

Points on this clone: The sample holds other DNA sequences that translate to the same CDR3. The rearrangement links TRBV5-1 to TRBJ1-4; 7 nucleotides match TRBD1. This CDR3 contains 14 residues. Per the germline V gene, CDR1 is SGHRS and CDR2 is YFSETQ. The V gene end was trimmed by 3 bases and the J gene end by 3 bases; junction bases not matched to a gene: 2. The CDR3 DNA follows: TGCGCCAGCAGCTCACAGGGGCCTAATGAAAAACTGTTTTTT. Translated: CASSSQGPNEKLFF.

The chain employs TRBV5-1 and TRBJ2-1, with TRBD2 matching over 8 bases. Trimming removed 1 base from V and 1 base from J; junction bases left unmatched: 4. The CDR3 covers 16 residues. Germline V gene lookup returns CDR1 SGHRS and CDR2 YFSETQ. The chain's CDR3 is CASSLIAGTSYNEQFF. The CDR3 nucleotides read TGCGCCAGCAGCTTGATAGCGGGGACTTCCTACAATGAGCAGTTCTTC. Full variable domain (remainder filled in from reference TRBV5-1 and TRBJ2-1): KAGVTQTPRYLIKTRGQQVTLSCSPISGHRSVSWYQQTPGQGLQFLFEYFSETQRNKGNFPGRFSGRQFSNSRSEMNVSTLELGDSALYLCASSLIAGTSYNEQFFGPGTRLTVL.

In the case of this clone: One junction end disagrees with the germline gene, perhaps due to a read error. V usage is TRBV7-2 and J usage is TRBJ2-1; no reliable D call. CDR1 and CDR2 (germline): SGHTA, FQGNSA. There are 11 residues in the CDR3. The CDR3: CASRGYSEQFF. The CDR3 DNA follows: TGTGCCAGCAGAGGCTACAGTGAGCAGTTCTTC. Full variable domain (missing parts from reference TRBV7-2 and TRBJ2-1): GAGVSQSPSNKVTEKGKDVELRCDPISGHTALYWYRQSLGQGLEFLIYFQGNSAPDKSGLPSDRFSAERTGGSVSTLTIQRTQQEDSAVYLCASRGYSEQFFGPGTRLTVL.

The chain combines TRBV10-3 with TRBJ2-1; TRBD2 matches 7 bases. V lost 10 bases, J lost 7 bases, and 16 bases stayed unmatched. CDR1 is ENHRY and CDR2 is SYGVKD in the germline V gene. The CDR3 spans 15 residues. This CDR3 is CATTARAPGGNEQFF. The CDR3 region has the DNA TGTGCCACCACCGCTCGCGCCCCCGGGGGGAATGAGCAGTTCTTC.

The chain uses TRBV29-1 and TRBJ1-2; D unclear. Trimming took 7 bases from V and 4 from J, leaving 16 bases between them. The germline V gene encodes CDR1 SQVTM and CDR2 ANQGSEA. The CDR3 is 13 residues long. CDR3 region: CSATRGKGYGYTF. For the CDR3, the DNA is TGCAGCGCGACACGGGGTAAGGGCTATGGCTACACCTTC.

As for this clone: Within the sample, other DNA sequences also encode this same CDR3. In DNA form, the CDR3 reads TGTGCCAGCAGCAGTCTAGCGGGAGGCACAGATACGCAGTATTTT. Translated: CASSSLAGGTDTQYF. The genes are TRBV7-8 and TRBJ2-3, with TRBD2 matching over 10 bases. Germline trimming cut 5 bases from V and 1 base from J; bases unmatched to any gene: 3. Germline loops: CDR1 SGHVS, CDR2 FQNEAQ. The CDR3 consists of 15 residues.